This T cell receptor (beta chain) is drawn from a study of tumor-infiltrating lymphocytes in primary liver carcinoma. Germline DNA was also extracted, with blood RNA taken from unsorted whole blood. Germline loops: CDR1 SEHNR, CDR2 FQNEAQ (reference sequence). The V gene lost 5 bases and the J gene lost 5 bases, with 15 bases spanning the gap. The CDR3 has 15 residues. From approximately 450 ng total RNA, TCR beta cDNA was generated with a primer in the constant region. A slightly modified ARM-PCR protocol with three nested multiplex PCR rounds produced these TCR beta libraries. The first two PCR rounds used TRBV1-TRBV30 primers with a Cbeta primer, 9 to 11 cycles each. TCRdb recomputed calls from the multiplex PCR reads with MiXCR, one row per CDR3 protein. Here the sample spans 190,000 or so distinct CDR3 sequences, 65% being singletons.

The clonotype comes from a woman aged 55 to 70 with primary liver carcinoma and hepatitis B virus infection. Sequencing was performed on peripheral blood. The genes are TRBV7-9 and TRBJ2-2, with a tentative D call TRBD2 (5 bases). The CDR3: CASSRPSGKTGELFF. In DNA form, the CDR3 reads TGTGCCAGCAGCCGCCCCAGCGGCAAGACCGGGGAGCTGTTTTTT.